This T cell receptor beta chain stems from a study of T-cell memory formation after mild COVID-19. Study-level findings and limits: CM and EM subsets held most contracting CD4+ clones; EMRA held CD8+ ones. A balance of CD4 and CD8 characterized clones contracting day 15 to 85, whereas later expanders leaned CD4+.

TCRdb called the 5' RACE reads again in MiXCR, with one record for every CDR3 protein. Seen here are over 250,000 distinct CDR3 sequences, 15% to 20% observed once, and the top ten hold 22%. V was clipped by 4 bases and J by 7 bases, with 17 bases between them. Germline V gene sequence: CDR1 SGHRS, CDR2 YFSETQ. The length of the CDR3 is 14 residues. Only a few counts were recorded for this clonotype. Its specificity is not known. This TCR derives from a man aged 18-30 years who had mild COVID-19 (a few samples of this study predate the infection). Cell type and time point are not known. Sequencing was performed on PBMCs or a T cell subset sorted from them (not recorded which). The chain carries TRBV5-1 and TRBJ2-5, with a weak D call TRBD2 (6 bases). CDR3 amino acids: CASSPQSGEVTQYF. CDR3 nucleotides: TGCGCCAGCAGCCCCCAGTCGGGGGAGGTGACCCAGTACTTC.